This T cell receptor (beta chain) was documented in a study of cytomegalovirus exposure and HLA in healthy donors. Whole-study context: The same platform used for the 666 first-cohort repertoires was also used for the approximately 120 validation repertoires, as a later analysis reported.

As for this clone: What it recognizes is unknown.

Clones were sequenced by immunoSEQ multiplex PCR, and TCRdb holds only the in-frame ones, with some missing. The sample includes under 250,000 clones, 87% of them seen just once. Study-wide results and caveats: Most TCR sequences proved rare, with some public TCRs found in many donors.

The CDR3 consists of 14 residues. Germline CDR1 SQVTM, CDR2 ANQGSEA. V lost 4 bases to trimming and J lost 0 bases, with 11 bases between them. J is TRBJ2-3 and V is TRBV29-1, with a tentative D call TRBD2 (6 bases). This clonotype was obtained from a man younger than 35 in good health and CMV-seronegative. Specimen: PBMCs. This chain's CDR3 is CSVGGVPSTDTQYF. The CDR3 region has the DNA TGCAGCGTTGGGGGGGTACCTAGCACAGATACGCAGTATTTT.